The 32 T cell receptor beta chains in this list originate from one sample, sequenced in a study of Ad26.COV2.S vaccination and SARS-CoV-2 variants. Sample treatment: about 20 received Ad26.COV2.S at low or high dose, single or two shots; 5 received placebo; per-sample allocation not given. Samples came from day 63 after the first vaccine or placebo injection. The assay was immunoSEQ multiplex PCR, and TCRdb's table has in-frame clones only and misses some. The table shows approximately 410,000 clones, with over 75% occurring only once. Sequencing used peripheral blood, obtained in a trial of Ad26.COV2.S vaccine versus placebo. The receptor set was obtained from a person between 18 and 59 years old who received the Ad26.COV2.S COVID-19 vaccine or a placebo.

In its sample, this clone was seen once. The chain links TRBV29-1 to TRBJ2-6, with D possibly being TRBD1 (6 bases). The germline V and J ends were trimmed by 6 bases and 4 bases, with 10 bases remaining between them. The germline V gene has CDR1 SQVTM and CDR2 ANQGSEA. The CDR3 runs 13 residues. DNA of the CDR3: TGCAGCGTCCAGGGGACCGGGGCCAACGTCCTGACTTTC. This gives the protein CSVQGTGANVLTF.

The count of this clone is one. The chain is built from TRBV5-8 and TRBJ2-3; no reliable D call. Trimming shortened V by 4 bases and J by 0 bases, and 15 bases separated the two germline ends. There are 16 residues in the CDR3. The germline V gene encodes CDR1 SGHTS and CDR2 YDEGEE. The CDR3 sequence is CASSPLGLASTDTQYF. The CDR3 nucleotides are TGTGCCAGCAGCCCCCTTGGCCTCGCTAGCACAGATACGCAGTATTTT. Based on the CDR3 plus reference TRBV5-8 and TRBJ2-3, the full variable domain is EAGVTQSPTHLIKTRGQQATLRCSPISGHTSVYWYQQALGLGLQFLLWYDEGEERNRGNFPPRFSGRQFPNYSSELNVNALELEDSALYLCASSPLGLASTDTQYFGPGTRLTVL.

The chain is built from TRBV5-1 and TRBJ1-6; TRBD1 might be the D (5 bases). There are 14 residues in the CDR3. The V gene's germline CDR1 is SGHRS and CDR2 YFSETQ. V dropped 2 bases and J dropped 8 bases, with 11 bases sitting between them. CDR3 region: CASSFTQGDSPLHF. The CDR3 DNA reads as TGCGCCAGCAGCTTTACACAAGGGGATTCACCCCTCCACTTT.

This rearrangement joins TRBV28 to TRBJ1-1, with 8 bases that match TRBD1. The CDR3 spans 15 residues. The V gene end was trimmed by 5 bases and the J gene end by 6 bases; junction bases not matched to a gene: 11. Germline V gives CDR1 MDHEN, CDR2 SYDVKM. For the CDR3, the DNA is TGTGCCAGCAGTGCTAACTCAGGGGGCGCCCCTGAAGCTTTCTTT. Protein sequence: CASSANSGGAPEAFF.

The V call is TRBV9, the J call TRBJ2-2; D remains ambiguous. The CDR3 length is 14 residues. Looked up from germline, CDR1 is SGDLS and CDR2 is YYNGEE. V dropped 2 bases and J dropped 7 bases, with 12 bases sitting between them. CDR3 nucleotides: TGTGCCAGCAGCGTTGGCAGTACCGGCGGGGAGCTGTTTTTT. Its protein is CASSVGSTGGELFF.

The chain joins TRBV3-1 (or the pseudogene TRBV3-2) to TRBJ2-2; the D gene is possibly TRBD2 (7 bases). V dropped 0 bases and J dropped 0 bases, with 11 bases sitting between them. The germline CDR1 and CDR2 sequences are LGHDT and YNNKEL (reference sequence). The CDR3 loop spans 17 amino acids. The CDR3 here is CASSQDRGGSNTGELFF. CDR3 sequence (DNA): TGTGCCAGCAGCCAAGATAGGGGGGGATCGAACACCGGGGAGCTGTTTTTT.

The CDR3 here is CASSLMGLADNEQFF. The CDR3 nucleotides are TGTGCCAGCAGCTTAATGGGACTAGCGGACAATGAGCAGTTCTTC. This chain joins TRBV7-3 and TRBJ2-1; 11 nucleotides match TRBD2. The germline V gene has CDR1 SGHTA and CDR2 FQGTGA. The trim removed 1 base at V and 5 bases at J, leaving 1 base unmatched. The CDR3 has 15 residues.

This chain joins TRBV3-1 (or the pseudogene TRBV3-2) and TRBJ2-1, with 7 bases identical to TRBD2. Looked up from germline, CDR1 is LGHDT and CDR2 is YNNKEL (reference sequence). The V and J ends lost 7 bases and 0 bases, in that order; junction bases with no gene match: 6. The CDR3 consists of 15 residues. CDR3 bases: TGTGCCAGCAAGAGAGCGGGGAGCTCCTACAATGAGCAGTTCTTC. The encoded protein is CASKRAGSSYNEQFF.

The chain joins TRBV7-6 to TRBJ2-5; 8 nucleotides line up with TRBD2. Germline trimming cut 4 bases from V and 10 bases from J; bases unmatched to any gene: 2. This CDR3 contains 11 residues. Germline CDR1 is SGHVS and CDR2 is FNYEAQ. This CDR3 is CASSSGGIQYF. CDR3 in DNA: TGTGCCAGCAGCTCGGGGGGGATCCAGTACTTC.

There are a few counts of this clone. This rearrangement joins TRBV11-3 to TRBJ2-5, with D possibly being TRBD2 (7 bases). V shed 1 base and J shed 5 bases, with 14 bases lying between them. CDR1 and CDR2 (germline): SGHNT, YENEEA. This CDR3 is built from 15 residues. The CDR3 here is CASSLGGGKGETQYF. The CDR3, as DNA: TGTGCCAGCAGCTTAGGCGGGGGCAAGGGGGAGACCCAGTACTTC.

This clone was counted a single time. CDR3 region: CAWSVGTSGNSPLHF. CDR3 nucleotides: TGTGCCTGGAGTGTAGGGACATCGGGTAATTCACCCCTCCACTTT. The chain is built from TRBV30 and TRBJ1-6; perhaps TRBD1 as D (6 bases). This CDR3 has 15 residues. Germline V gene data show CDR1 as GTSNPN and CDR2 as SVGIG (reference sequence). The ends were cut back, 0 bases at V and 6 bases at J, with 12 bases in the middle.

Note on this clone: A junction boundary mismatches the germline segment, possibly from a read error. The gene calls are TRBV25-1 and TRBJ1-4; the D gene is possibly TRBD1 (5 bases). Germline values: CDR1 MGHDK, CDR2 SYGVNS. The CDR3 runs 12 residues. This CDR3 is CASSDVTGTSYF. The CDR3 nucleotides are TGTGCCAGCAGTGATGTTACGGGGACGAGCTACTTT.

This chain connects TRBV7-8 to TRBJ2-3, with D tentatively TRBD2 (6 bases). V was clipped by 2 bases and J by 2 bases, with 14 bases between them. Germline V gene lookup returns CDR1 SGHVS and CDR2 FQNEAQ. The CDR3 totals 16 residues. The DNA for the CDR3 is TGTGCCAGCAGCTTACCCCCGGGGGAAACCACAGATACGCAGTATTTT. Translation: CASSLPPGETTDTQYF.

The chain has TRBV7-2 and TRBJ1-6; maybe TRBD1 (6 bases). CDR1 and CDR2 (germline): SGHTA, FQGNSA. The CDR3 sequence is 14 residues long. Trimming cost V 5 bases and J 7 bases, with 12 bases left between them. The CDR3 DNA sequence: TGTGCCAGCAGCCATGGACAGAGCAATTCACCCCTCCACTTT. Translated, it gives CASSHGQSNSPLHF. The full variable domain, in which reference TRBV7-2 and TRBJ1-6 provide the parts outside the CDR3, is GAGVSQSPSNKVTEKGKDVELRCDPISGHTALYWYRQSLGQGLEFLIYFQGNSAPDKSGLPSDRFSAERTGGSVSTLTIQRTQQEDSAVYLCASSHGQSNSPLHFGNGTRLTVT.

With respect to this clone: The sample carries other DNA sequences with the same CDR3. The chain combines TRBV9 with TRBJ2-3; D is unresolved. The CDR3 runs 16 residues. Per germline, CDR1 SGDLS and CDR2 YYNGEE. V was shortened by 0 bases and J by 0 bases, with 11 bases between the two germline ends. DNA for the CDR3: TGTGCCAGCAGCGTAGCCGGGTCCGGAAGCACAGATACGCAGTATTTT. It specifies CASSVAGSGSTDTQYF. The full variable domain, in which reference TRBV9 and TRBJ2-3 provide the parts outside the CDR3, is DSGVTQTPKHLITATGQRVTLRCSPRSGDLSVYWYQQSLDQGLQFLIQYYNGEERAKGNILERFSAQQFPDLHSELNLSSLELGDSALYFCASSVAGSGSTDTQYFGPGTRLTVL.

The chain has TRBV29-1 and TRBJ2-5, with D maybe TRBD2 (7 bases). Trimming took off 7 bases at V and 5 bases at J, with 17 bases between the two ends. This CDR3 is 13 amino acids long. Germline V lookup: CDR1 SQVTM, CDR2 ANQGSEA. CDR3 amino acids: CSAKGGRKETQYF. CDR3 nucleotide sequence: TGCAGCGCGAAGGGGGGGCGTAAGGAGACCCAGTACTTC.

CDR3 region: CASSQDWSSNQPQHF. CDR3 sequence (DNA): TGCGCCAGCAGCCAAGATTGGAGTAGCAATCAGCCCCAGCATTTT. V is TRBV4-3 and J is TRBJ1-5; D not resolved. There are 15 residues in the CDR3. V was cut by 0 bases and J by 0 bases, with 6 bases left in between. Germline V CDR1 and CDR2: LGHNA, YSLEER.

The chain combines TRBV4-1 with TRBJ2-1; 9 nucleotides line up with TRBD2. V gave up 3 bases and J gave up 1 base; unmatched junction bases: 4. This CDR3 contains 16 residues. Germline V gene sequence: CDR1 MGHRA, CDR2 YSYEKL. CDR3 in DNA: TGCGCCAGCAGCCATCTTCTAGCGGGGTCCTACAATGAGCAGTTCTTC. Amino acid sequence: CASSHLLAGSYNEQFF.

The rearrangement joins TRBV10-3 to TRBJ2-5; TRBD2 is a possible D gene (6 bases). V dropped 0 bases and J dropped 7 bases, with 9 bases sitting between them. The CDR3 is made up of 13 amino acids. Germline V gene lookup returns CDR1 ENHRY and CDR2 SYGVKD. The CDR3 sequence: CAISESGGLTQYF. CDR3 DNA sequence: TGTGCCATCAGTGAGTCTGGGGGGTTGACCCAGTACTTC.

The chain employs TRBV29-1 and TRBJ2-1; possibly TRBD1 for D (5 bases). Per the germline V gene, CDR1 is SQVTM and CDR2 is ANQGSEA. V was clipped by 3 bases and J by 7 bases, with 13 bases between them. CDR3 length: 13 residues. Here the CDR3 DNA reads TGCAGCGTTGACGCAGGGTTTGGAAATGAGCAGTTCTTC. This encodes CSVDAGFGNEQFF.

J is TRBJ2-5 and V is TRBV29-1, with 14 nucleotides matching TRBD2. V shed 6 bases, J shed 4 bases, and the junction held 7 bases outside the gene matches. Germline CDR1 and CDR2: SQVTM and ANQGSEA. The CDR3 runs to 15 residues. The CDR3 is CSVVTSGGAGETQYF. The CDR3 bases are TGCAGCGTGGTGACTAGCGGGGGGGCTGGAGAGACCCAGTACTTC. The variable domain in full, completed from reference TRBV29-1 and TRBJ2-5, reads SAVISQKPSRDICQRGTSLTIQCQVDSQVTMMFWYRQQPGQSLTLIATANQGSEATYESGFVIDKFPISRPNLTFSTLTVSNMSPEDSSIYLCSVVTSGGAGETQYFGPGTRLLVL.

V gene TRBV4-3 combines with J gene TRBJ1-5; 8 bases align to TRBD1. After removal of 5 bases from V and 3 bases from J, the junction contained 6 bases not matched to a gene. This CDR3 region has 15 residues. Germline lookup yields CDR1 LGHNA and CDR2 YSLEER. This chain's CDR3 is CASSSRTGTNQPQHF. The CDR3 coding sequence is TGCGCCAGCAGCTCCCGGACAGGGACCAATCAGCCCCAGCATTTT.

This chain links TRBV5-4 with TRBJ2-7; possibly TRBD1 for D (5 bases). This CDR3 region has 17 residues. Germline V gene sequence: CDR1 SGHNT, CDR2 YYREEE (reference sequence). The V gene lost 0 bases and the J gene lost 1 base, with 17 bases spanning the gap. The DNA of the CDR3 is TGTGCCAGCAGCTTGGACATACAGGAATACAGTTCCTACGAGCAGTACTTC. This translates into CASSLDIQEYSSYEQYF. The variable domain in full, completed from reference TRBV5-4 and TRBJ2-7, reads ETGVTQSPTHLIKTRGQQVTLRCSSQSGHNTVSWYQQALGQGPQFIFQYYREEENGRGNFPPRFSGLQFPNYSSELNVNALELDDSALYLCASSLDIQEYSSYEQYFGPGTRLTVT.

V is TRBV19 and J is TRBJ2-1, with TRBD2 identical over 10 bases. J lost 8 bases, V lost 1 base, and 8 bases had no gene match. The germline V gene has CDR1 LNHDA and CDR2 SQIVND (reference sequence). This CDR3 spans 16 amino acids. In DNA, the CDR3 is TGTGCCAGTAGTATAGGCGGTAGCGGGGGGCCCGATGAGCAGTTCTTC. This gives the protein CASSIGGSGGPDEQFF. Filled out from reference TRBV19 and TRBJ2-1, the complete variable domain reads DGGITQSPKYLFRKEGQNVTLSCEQNLNHDAMYWYRQDPGQGLRLIYYSQIVNDFQKGDIAEGYSVSREKKESFPLTVTSAQKNPTAFYLCASSIGGSGGPDEQFFGPGTRLTVL.

The CDR3 loop reads CASSSGRDRAYNEQFF. The CDR3 DNA reads TGTGCCAGCAGCTCGGGACGGGACAGAGCCTACAATGAGCAGTTCTTC. The chain carries TRBV7-8 and TRBJ2-1, with 7 bases matching TRBD1. V lost 4 bases to trimming and J lost 2 bases; unmatched junction nucleotides: 8. Germline CDR1 and CDR2: SGHVS and FQNEAQ. The CDR3 sequence is 16 residues long.

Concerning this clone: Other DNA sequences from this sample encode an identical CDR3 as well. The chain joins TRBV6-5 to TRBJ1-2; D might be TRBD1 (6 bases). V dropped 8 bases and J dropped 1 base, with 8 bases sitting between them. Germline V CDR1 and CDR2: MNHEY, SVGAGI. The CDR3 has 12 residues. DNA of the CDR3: TGTGCCAGCGGCAGGGGTAACTATGGCTACACCTTC. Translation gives CASGRGNYGYTF.

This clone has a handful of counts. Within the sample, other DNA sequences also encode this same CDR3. The CDR3 sequence is CASSYSTSYEQYF. CDR3 nucleotides: TGTGCCAGCAGTTACTCGACCTCCTACGAGCAGTACTTC. The chain joins TRBV6-2 or TRBV6-3 to TRBJ2-7; no clear D. Between the trimmed V and J ends, which lost 0 bases and 0 bases, there was a span of 3 bases. The CDR3 has 13 residues. Germline V gene lookup returns CDR1 MNHEY and CDR2 SVGEGT.

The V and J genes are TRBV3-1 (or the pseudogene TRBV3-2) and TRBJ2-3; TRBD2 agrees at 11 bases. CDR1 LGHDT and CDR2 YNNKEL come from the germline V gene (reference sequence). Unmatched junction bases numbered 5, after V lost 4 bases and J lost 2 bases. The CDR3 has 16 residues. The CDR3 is CASSLAGGQYTDTQYF. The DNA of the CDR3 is TGTGCCAGCAGCCTAGCGGGGGGGCAATACACAGATACGCAGTATTTT.

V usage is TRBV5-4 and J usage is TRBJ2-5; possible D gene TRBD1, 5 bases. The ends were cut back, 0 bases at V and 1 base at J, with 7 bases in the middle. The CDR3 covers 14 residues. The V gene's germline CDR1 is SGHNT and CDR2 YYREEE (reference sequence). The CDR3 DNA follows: TGTGCCAGCAGCTTGGGCAGGGTCCAAGAGACCCAGTACTTC. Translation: CASSLGRVQETQYF.

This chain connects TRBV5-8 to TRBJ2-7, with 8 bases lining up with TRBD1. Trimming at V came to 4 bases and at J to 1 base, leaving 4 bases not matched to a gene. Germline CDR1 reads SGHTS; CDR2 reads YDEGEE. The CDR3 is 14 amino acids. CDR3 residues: CASSHRGMSYEQYF. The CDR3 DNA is TGTGCCAGCAGCCACAGGGGGATGTCCTACGAGCAGTACTTC. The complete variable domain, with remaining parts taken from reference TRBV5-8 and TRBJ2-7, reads EAGVTQSPTHLIKTRGQQATLRCSPISGHTSVYWYQQALGLGLQFLLWYDEGEERNRGNFPPRFSGRQFPNYSSELNVNALELEDSALYLCASSHRGMSYEQYFGPGTRLTVT.

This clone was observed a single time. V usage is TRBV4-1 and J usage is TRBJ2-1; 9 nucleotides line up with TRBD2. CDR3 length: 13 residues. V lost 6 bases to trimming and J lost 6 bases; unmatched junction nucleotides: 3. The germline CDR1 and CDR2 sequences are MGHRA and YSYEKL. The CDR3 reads CASRQLAGNEQFF. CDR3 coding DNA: TGCGCCAGCAGACAACTAGCGGGCAATGAGCAGTTCTTC.

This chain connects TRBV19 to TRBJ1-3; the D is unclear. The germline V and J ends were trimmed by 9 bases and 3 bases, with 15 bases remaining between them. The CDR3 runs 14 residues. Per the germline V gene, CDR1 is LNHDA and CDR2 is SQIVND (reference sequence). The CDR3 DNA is TGTGCCAGCCATATCGGGCCCTATGGAAACACCATATATTTT. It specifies CASHIGPYGNTIYF.